The rows below give T cell receptor beta chains drawn from one sample of a study of Tregs in tolerant kidney transplant recipients. Clones were sequenced by immunoSEQ multiplex PCR, and TCRdb holds only the in-frame ones, with some missing. Of roughly 80,000 clones in the sample, approximately 90% are singletons; the top ten hold 0.3% to 0.4%. The sequencing used Tregs from blood, collected before the transplant. Receptors originate from a human donor who received a combined kidney and bone marrow transplant. Both conserved end residues are part of each CDR3. Fields, in order: clone size, D gene, J gene, V gene, CDR3 DNA, CDR3 protein. A D gene is named only where the DNA matches it firmly. Where a row states a size, it is once, few, many or the class of an expanded clone; other rows omit it.

. TRBD2 TRBJ2-7 TRBV7-8 TGTGCCAGCAGCTTAGCCACTAGCGGGTGGTACGAGCAGTACTTC CASSLATSGWYEQYF
. . TRBJ2-3 TRBV5-1 TGCGCCAGCAGCTTGAACGCAGCCACAGATACGCAGTATTTT CASSLNAATDTQYF
. . TRBJ1-2 TRBV6-5 TGTGCCAGCAGCCTAACAGTATTTGATGGCTACACCTTC CASSLTVFDGYTF
. TRBD1 TRBJ1-1 TRBV30 TGTGCCTGGAAGTCGGGAGGGGGCTGGAACACTGAAGCTTTCTTT CAWKSGGGWNTEAFF
few TRBD1 TRBJ1-2 TRBV7-2 TGTGCCAGCAGTCATCGACAGGGGGTTGACTATGGCTACACCTTC CASSHRQGVDYGYTF
. . TRBJ2-1 TRBV11-3 TGTGCCAGCAGCTTAGGAGGCCGCTACCGCTCCTACAATGAGCAGTTCTTC CASSLGGRYRSYNEQFF
. TRBD2 TRBJ2-3 TRBV5-1 TGCGCCAGCAGCTTTAGCGGGGTTACAGATACGCAGTATTTT CASSFSGVTDTQYF
few . TRBJ2-3 TRBV10-3 TGTGCCACCGCGACGGGTGCAGATACGCAGTATTTT CATATGADTQYF
. . TRBJ1-4 TRBV11-2 TGTGCCAGCAGCCCCTCCGAAGCCAGTGGCCAAAAACTGTTTTTT CASSPSEASGQKLFF
. TRBD1 TRBJ2-1 TRBV7-3 TGTGCCAGCAGCAAAACAGGGGAGTACAATGAGCAGTTCTTC CASSKTGEYNEQFF
. . TRBJ1-1 TRBV19 TGTGCCAGTTTCTACCGGGGGAACACTGAAGCTTTCTTT CASFYRGNTEAFF
. TRBD2 TRBJ2-3 TRBV19 TGTGCCAGTAGTACCGGACTAGCAGATACGCAGTATTTT CASSTGLADTQYF
few TRBD2 TRBJ2-2 TRBV19 TGTGCCAGTAGTCTGGCTAGCGGCGCGCACACCGGGGAGCTGTTTTTT CASSLASGAHTGELFF
. TRBD2 TRBJ2-7 TRBV29-1 TGCAGCGTCCGACAGGGAACGGGACTAGCGGGAGATCGCGCCGAGCAGTACTTC CSVRQGTGLAGDRAEQYF
. . TRBJ1-1 TRBV5-5 TGTGCCAGCAGCTCTCAGGGGAACACTGAAGCTTTCTTT CASSSQGNTEAFF
. TRBD1 TRBJ1-2 TRBV28 TGTGCCAGCAGAATGACAGGGGACTTGTGGGGTGGCTACACCTTC CASRMTGDLWGGYTF
. TRBD2 TRBJ2-5 TRBV19 TGTGCCAGTAGCGGGAGGAGCTCGGAGACCCAGTACTTC CASSGRSSETQYF
. . TRBJ2-3 TRBV5-4 TGTGCCAGCAGCCTCCCGGGGGGCGGCACAGATACGCAGTATTTT CASSLPGGGTDTQYF
. . TRBJ2-2 TRBV19 TGTGCCAGTAGTATAAAGGGGAACACCGGGGAGCTGTTTTTT CASSIKGNTGELFF
. . TRBJ2-7 TRBV6-1 TGTGCCAGCACAGAACAGAACTACGAGCAGTACTTC CASTEQNYEQYF
. . TRBJ2-7 TRBV7-9 TGTGCCAGCACCAGCGCCCGGGGCCCCGGGGGCGAGCAGTACTTC CASTSARGPGGEQYF
. TRBD1 TRBJ1-6 TRBV30 TGTGCCTGGGGCCGGGACAGGGTGGATAATTCACCCCTCCACTTT CAWGRDRVDNSPLHF
. . TRBJ2-3 TRBV5-8 TGTGCCAGCAGCTACTGGAGGGGGCCGTGGCCAGATACGCAGTATTTT CASSYWRGPWPDTQYF
once . TRBJ2-7 TRBV11-2 TGTGCCAGCAGCCTCTATCCCTTCTCCTACGAGCAGTACTTC CASSLYPFSYEQYF
. TRBD1 TRBJ1-4 TRBV27 TGTGCCAGCAGCCTCGGGGACAGGGATGCAACTAATGAAAAACTGTTTTTT CASSLGDRDATNEKLFF
. . TRBJ1-2 TRBV28 TGTGCCAGCAGTTTAAATCCCTATGGCTACACCTTC CASSLNPYGYTF
. . TRBJ2-1 TRBV27 TGTGCCAGCAGTTTATGGGGGACCTACAATGAGCAGTTCTTC CASSLWGTYNEQFF
. TRBD2 TRBJ2-2 TRBV7-8 TGTGCCAGCAGCTTAGGTCGCCGCGGGAGGGTCACCGGGGAGCTGTTTTTT CASSLGRRGRVTGELFF
. . TRBJ2-3 TRBV7-2 TGTGCCAGCAGCTTAGAGGGGGGCACAGATACGCAGTATTTT CASSLEGGTDTQYF